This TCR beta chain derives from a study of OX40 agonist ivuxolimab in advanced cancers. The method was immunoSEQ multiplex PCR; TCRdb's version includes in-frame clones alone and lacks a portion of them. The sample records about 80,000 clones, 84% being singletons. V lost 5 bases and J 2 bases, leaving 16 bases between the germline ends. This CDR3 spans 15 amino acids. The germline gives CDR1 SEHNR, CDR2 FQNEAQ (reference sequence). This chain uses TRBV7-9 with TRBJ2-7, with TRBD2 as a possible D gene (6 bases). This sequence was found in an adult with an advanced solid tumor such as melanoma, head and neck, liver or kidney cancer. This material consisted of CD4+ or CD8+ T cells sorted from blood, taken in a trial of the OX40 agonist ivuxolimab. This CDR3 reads CASSPSYWTTYEQYF. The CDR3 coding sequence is TGTGCCAGCAGCCCATCCTATTGGACTACCTACGAGCAGTACTTC. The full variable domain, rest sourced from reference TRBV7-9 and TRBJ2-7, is DTGVSQNPRHKITKRGQNVTFRCDPISEHNRLYWYRQTLGQGPEFLTYFQNEAQLEKSRLLSDRFSAERPKGSFSTLEIQRTEQGDSAMYLCASSPSYWTTYEQYFGPGTRLTVT.